The clone carrying this T cell receptor beta chain was found once. Its antigen remains unknown. Method: immunoSEQ multiplex PCR; TCRdb's copy keeps in-frame clones and lacks some. This table has approximately 400,000 clones, about four fifths appearing once. The data were obtained in a study of Ad26.COV2.S vaccination and SARS-CoV-2 variants. Turning to the study itself: Intramuscular Ad26.COV2.S doses were given once or twice, 56 days apart.

Treatment in this sample: 19 received Ad26.COV2.S at low or high dose, single or two shots; 5 received placebo; per-sample allocation not given. Samples were taken on day 63 after the first vaccine or placebo injection. The donor's status was that of an adult aged 18-55 years in Boston. Germline CDR1 is SEHNR and CDR2 is FQNEAQ (reference sequence). The junction had 7 bases not matched to a gene; V was cut back by 2 bases and J by 0 bases. The CDR3 spans 16 residues. Overall study results and limits: Across vaccine and placebo recipients, the breadth of non-spike TCRs was similar. Responses of spike-specific T cells (both CD8+ and CD4+) reportedly showed substantial breadth after vaccination.

The chain links TRBV7-9 to TRBJ2-7; 7 bases agree with TRBD1. Sample: peripheral blood, taken in a trial of Ad26.COV2.S vaccine versus placebo. This clonotype was obtained from a person aged 18-65 years who received the Ad26.COV2.S COVID-19 vaccine or a placebo. This chain's CDR3 is CASSLIPGQNSYEQYF. Here the CDR3 DNA reads TGTGCCAGCAGCTTAATACCGGGACAGAACTCCTACGAGCAGTACTTC.